This entry lists 29 T cell receptor beta chains sequenced from one sample in a study of T cell changes during pregnancy in multiple sclerosis. Some clones are missing from TCRdb's copy, which holds only in-frame ones; the method was immunoSEQ multiplex PCR. The repertoire consists of over 85,000 clones, with 91% occurring once and the leading ten covering about 1.6%. The material sequenced was peripheral blood, taken after pregnancy. These receptors originate from a female donor in good health, enrolled as a control in a pregnancy study.

CDR3 in DNA: TGTGCCAGCAGCCACAGACAGAGAAGCTCCTACGAGCAGTACTTC. Translation gives CASSHRQRSSYEQYF. The chain uses TRBV14 and TRBJ2-7, with D perhaps matching TRBD1 (5 bases). The CDR3 length is 15 residues. Trimming stripped 3 bases from V and 0 bases from J, with 12 bases between. The germline V gene encodes CDR1 SGHDN and CDR2 FVKESK.

The V and J genes are TRBV28 and TRBJ2-5; TRBD2 aligns across 13 bases. CDR3 length equals 17 residues. The J segment lost 4 bases and the V segment lost 1 base, leaving 6 bases of the junction unmatched. Germline CDR1 and CDR2: MDHEN and SYDVKM. This CDR3 reads CASSLYTSGGAGETQYF. In DNA form, the CDR3 reads TGTGCCAGCAGTTTATACACTAGCGGGGGGGCCGGAGAGACCCAGTACTTC.

The rearrangement links TRBV6-5 to TRBJ1-5; the D gene is possibly TRBD1 (5 bases). Deletions cut 2 bases from V and 9 bases from J, with 11 bases between. The CDR3 contains 13 residues. Germline lookup yields CDR1 MNHEY and CDR2 SVGAGI. CDR3 nucleotides: TGTGCCAGCAGTTACAGGGGATCTAGGCCCCAGCATTTT. This gives the protein CASSYRGSRPQHF.

This clone was seen only a few times. The V gene is TRBV4-3, the J gene TRBJ2-7; TRBD2 matches at 11 bases. This CDR3 has 16 amino acids. V lost 1 base, J lost 3 bases, and 5 bases stayed unmatched. Germline loops: CDR1 LGHNA, CDR2 YSLEER. The CDR3 region has the DNA TGCGCCAGCAGCCAAGGGCCTAGCGGGGGGCTCTACGAGCAGTACTTC. It codes for CASSQGPSGGLYEQYF.

V and J are TRBV28 and TRBJ2-4, with TRBD1 as a possible D gene (6 bases). The CDR3 is made up of 14 amino acids. Per germline, CDR1 MDHEN and CDR2 SYDVKM. With 5 bases removed from V and 6 bases from J, the gap between germline ends came to 14 bases. Here the CDR3 reads CASSDRSEGNIQYF. CDR3 in DNA: TGTGCCAGCAGTGACAGGTCTGAGGGAAACATTCAGTACTTC.

This sequence joins TRBV7-2 and TRBJ2-3; 9 bases are shared with TRBD2. The germline gives CDR1 SGHTA, CDR2 FQGNSA. The CDR3 is made up of 19 amino acids. With 0 bases clipped from V and 0 bases from J, the junction kept 10 bases outside the gene matches. For the CDR3, the DNA is TGTGCCAGCAGCTTAGCGCGGAATAGCGGGGGCCCGAGCACAGATACGCAGTATTTT. It yields the protein CASSLARNSGGPSTDTQYF.

The chain carries TRBV9 and TRBJ2-2; TRBD1 agrees at 8 bases. CDR1 is SGDLS and CDR2 is YYNGEE in the germline V gene. V lost 0 bases to trimming and J lost 4 bases; unmatched junction nucleotides: 11. CDR3 length: 18 residues. CDR3 protein: CASSVAHPDRVATGELFF. CDR3 DNA sequence: TGTGCCAGCAGCGTAGCTCACCCGGACAGGGTTGCCACCGGGGAGCTGTTTTTT.

This clone showed up many times. The genes are TRBV4-2 and TRBJ2-7, with 9 bases aligning to TRBD2. V lost 0 bases, J lost 2 bases, and 8 bases stayed unmatched. Germline CDR1 is LGHNA and CDR2 is YNFKEQ. This CDR3 contains 17 residues. CDR3 region: CASSQDLGTSRTYEQYF. The CDR3 nucleotides are TGTGCCAGCAGCCAAGATCTTGGGACTAGCCGAACCTACGAGCAGTACTTC.

The table lists this clone with a count of one. The chain uses TRBV14 and TRBJ2-4, with 10 bases identical to TRBD1. CDR1 is SGHDN, CDR2 FVKESK, per germline. V gave up 2 bases and J gave up 1 base; unmatched junction bases: 8. CDR3 length: 18 residues. The CDR3 reads CASSQIMTGGLAKNIQYF. The CDR3, as DNA: TGTGCCAGCAGCCAAATAATGACAGGGGGCCTGGCCAAAAACATTCAGTACTTC.

This chain joins TRBV7-9 and TRBJ1-2; no clear D. Germline CDR1 reads SEHNR; CDR2 reads FQNEAQ (reference sequence). Between the trimmed V and J ends, which lost 10 bases and 4 bases, there was a span of 19 bases. The CDR3 is 14 residues long. In nucleotides, the CDR3 is TGTGCCACCACCTTCAGAGGCGTGGGCTATGGCTACACCTTC. Translation gives CATTFRGVGYGYTF.

The V gene is TRBV14, the J gene TRBJ1-6; D is unresolved. Trimming took 4 bases from V and 12 from J, leaving 16 bases between them. This CDR3 has 14 residues. Germline CDR1 SGHDN, CDR2 FVKESK. The CDR3 reads CASSPRASPGPLHF. Here the CDR3 DNA reads TGTGCCAGCAGCCCCCGAGCAAGCCCAGGACCCCTCCACTTT.

J is TRBJ2-6 and V is TRBV19; D is unresolved. The V gene lost 6 bases and the J gene lost 1 base, with 4 bases spanning the gap. Germline V gene lookup returns CDR1 LNHDA and CDR2 SQIVND (reference sequence). This CDR3 contains 13 residues. Here the CDR3 DNA reads TGTGCCAGTAGGGCATCTGGGGCCAACGTCCTGACTTTC. Protein product: CASRASGANVLTF.

The gene calls are TRBV5-4 and TRBJ1-3; possibly TRBD1 for D (5 bases). This CDR3 contains 15 residues. Germline V gene data show CDR1 as SGHNT and CDR2 as YYREEE (reference sequence). V lost 0 bases and J 4 bases, leaving 11 bases between the germline ends. As DNA, the CDR3 is TGTGCCAGCAGCTTGGACAGGCCGGGCGGAAACACCATATATTTT. It is translated as CASSLDRPGGNTIYF.

The gene calls are TRBV6-1 and TRBJ1-2, with D tentatively TRBD1 (5 bases). Germline-derived CDR1 and CDR2 are MNHNS and SASEGT. V gave up 6 bases and J gave up 5 bases, with 10 bases separating them. CDR3 length: 12 amino acids. CDR3 sequence reads: CASRSSGYGYTF. The CDR3 coding sequence is TGTGCCAGCAGGAGTTCAGGGTATGGCTACACCTTC.

The chain is built from TRBV10-3 and TRBJ1-4; D call uncertain. The germline gives CDR1 ENHRY, CDR2 SYGVKD. The ends were cut back, 0 bases at V and 1 base at J, with 15 bases in the middle. The CDR3 contains 18 residues. The CDR3 region is CAISESKAGLITNEKLFF. DNA for the CDR3: TGTGCCATCAGTGAGTCGAAGGCAGGTTTGATAACTAATGAAAAACTGTTTTTT.

The chain combines TRBV14 with TRBJ2-5; no reliable D call. Germline CDR1 SGHDN, CDR2 FVKESK. V was shortened by 0 bases and J by 2 bases, with 16 bases between the two germline ends. The CDR3 is 17 amino acids. CDR3 region: CASSQEAPRPQQETQYF. CDR3 coding DNA: TGTGCCAGCAGCCAAGAAGCCCCGAGGCCCCAACAAGAGACCCAGTACTTC.

The chain recombines TRBV4-3 with TRBJ2-7, with D tentatively TRBD2 (5 bases). V lost 0 bases, J lost 6 bases, and 9 bases lay in between. Germline V gene sequence: CDR1 LGHNA, CDR2 YSLEER. The CDR3 totals 13 residues. The DNA of the CDR3 is TGCGCCAGCAGCCAAGATTTCAGCGGCGAGCAGTACTTC. Protein product: CASSQDFSGEQYF.

The chain has TRBV6-5 and TRBJ1-6; possible D gene TRBD1, 5 bases. Trimming left V 2 bases short and J 10 bases short, with 15 bases between. Per germline, CDR1 MNHEY and CDR2 SVGAGI. CDR3 size: 15 residues. CDR3 sequence: CASSYGTGRKSPLHF. In DNA, the CDR3 is TGTGCCAGCAGTTACGGTACAGGTCGCAAATCACCCCTCCACTTT.

This chain connects TRBV7-2 to TRBJ1-5, with D possibly being TRBD1 (6 bases). This CDR3 has 17 amino acids. V was trimmed by 2 bases and J by 0 bases, leaving 14 bases between them. Germline CDR1 and CDR2: SGHTA and FQGNSA. The CDR3 protein is CASSLYPPGASNQPQHF. The DNA of the CDR3 is TGTGCCAGCAGCTTATACCCCCCAGGGGCTAGCAATCAGCCCCAGCATTTT.

The chain joins TRBV11-2 to TRBJ1-1; possibly TRBD1 for D (5 bases). Per the germline V gene, CDR1 is SGHAT and CDR2 is FQNNGV. This CDR3 comprises 15 residues. Trimming took 4 bases from V and 0 from J, leaving 12 bases between them. CDR3 in amino acids: CASSSQGAVNTEAFF. CDR3 bases: TGTGCCAGCAGCTCGCAAGGGGCTGTGAACACTGAAGCTTTCTTT.

The genes are TRBV7-6 and TRBJ2-5; 12 bases are a match to TRBD1. Germline V gives CDR1 SGHVS, CDR2 FNYEAQ. The trim removed 6 bases at V and 7 bases at J, leaving 9 bases unmatched. The CDR3 runs to 15 residues. CDR3 bases: TGTGCCAGCAGTCGACCGGGACAGGGGGCAGGGACCCAGTACTTC. This gives the protein CASSRPGQGAGTQYF.

The chain has TRBV7-3 and TRBJ2-3, with TRBD1 matching 8 bases. Trimming took 3 bases from V and 6 from J; bases not matched to a gene: 11. The CDR3 contains 16 residues. From germline, CDR1 is SGHTA and CDR2 FQGTGA. CDR3 DNA sequence: TGTGCCAGCAGCTTTCAGGGGGCACGGGGTCTTGATACGCAGTATTTT. This sequence encodes CASSFQGARGLDTQYF.

In its sample, this clone was seen a few times. The CDR3: CASSRDRGRAFF. The DNA for the CDR3 is TGTGCCAGCAGCCGGGACAGGGGCAGGGCTTTCTTT. The rearrangement uses TRBV6-5 and TRBJ1-1; 10 nucleotides agree with TRBD1. The trim removed 6 bases at V and 11 bases at J, leaving 6 bases unmatched. The CDR3 is made up of 12 amino acids. Germline-derived CDR1 and CDR2 are MNHEY and SVGAGI.

The chain carries TRBV19 and TRBJ1-6, with TRBD1 matching 12 bases. CDR3 length equals 15 residues. V gave up 6 bases and J gave up 8 bases; unmatched junction bases: 5. CDR1 is LNHDA, CDR2 SQIVND, per germline (reference sequence). CDR3 sequence: CASRGQGAIHSPLHF. As DNA, the CDR3 is TGTGCCAGTAGGGGACAGGGGGCAATCCATTCACCCCTCCACTTT.

The V call is TRBV7-2, the J call TRBJ1-6; perhaps TRBD1 as D (6 bases). Germline V CDR1 and CDR2: SGHTA, FQGNSA. CDR3 length equals 16 residues. V dropped 0 bases and J dropped 7 bases, with 13 bases sitting between them. The CDR3 DNA follows: TGTGCCAGCAGCTTAGCGCTTGGGGGCGGGAATTCACCCCTCCACTTT. As protein: CASSLALGGGNSPLHF.

The rearrangement links TRBV2 to TRBJ1-1; D is perhaps TRBD1 (5 bases). V gave up 9 bases and J gave up 1 base, with 12 bases separating them. Germline CDR1 SNHLY, CDR2 FYNNEI. The CDR3 loop spans 13 amino acids. The CDR3 loop reads CARVGPSNTEAFF. The CDR3 bases are TGTGCCAGGGTGGGGCCTTCGAACACTGAAGCTTTCTTT.

CDR3 sequence: CASSLSASGGPGRLFSYNEQFF. CDR3 nucleotide sequence: TGCGCCAGCAGCTTATCGGCTAGCGGGGGGCCAGGACGATTGTTCTCCTACAATGAGCAGTTCTTC. The J gene is TRBJ2-1, the V gene TRBV5-1; 11 nucleotides agree with TRBD2. The CDR3 runs to 22 residues. J was trimmed by 0 bases and V by 2 bases; bases with no gene match: 19. The germline gives CDR1 SGHRS, CDR2 YFSETQ.

The chain employs TRBV4-3 and TRBJ1-3, with D maybe TRBD1 (5 bases). This CDR3 is built from 16 residues. Trimming cost V 1 base and J 2 bases, with 12 bases left between them. CDR1 LGHNA and CDR2 YSLEER come from the germline V gene. CDR3 bases: TGCGCCAGCAGCCAAGGGACGGGGGGTCCTGGAAACACCATATATTTT. It translates to CASSQGTGGPGNTIYF.

This chain uses TRBV5-8 with TRBJ1-6, with TRBD1 as a possible D gene (5 bases). The CDR3 extends over 17 amino acids. V dropped 2 bases and J dropped 10 bases, with 22 bases sitting between them. Per the germline V gene, CDR1 is SGHTS and CDR2 is YDEGEE. The CDR3 sequence is CASSFGQGGGLGSPLHF. CDR3 DNA sequence: TGTGCCAGCAGCTTCGGGCAGGGCGGTGGTCTAGGCTCACCCCTCCACTTT.